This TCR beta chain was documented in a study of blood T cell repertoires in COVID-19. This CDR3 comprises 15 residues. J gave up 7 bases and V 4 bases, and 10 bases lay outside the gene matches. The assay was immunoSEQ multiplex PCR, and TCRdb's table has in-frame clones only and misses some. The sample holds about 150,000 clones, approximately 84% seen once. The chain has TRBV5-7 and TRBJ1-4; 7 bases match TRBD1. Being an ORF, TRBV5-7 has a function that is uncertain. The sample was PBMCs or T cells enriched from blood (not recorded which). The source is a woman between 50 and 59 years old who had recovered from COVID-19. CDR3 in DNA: TGTGCCAGCAGCAGACGACAGGGAACTGGTGAAAAACTGTTTTTT. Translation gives CASSRRQGTGEKLFF.